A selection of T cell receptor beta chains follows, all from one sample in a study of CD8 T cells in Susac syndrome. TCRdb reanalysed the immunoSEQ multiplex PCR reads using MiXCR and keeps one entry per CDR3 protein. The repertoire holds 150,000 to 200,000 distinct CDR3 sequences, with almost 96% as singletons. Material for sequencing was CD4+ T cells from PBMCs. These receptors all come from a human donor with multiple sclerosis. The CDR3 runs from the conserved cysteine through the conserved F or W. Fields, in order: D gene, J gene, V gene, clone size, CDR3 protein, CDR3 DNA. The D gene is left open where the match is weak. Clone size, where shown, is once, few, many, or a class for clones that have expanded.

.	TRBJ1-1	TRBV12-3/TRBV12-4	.	CASSLREPGPPSTEAFF	TGTGCCAGCAGTTTAAGGGAGCCGGGACCCCCGTCGACTGAAGCTTTCTTT
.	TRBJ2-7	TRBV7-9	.	CASSLVGISYEQYF	TGTGCCAGCAGCTTAGTAGGGATCTCCTACGAGCAGTACTTC
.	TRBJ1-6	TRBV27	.	CASSLVADNSPLHF	TGTGCCAGCAGTTTAGTAGCCGATAATTCACCCCTCCACTTT
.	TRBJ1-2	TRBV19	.	CATEGRANYGYTF	TGTGCCACCGAAGGGCGAGCTAACTATGGCTACACCTTC
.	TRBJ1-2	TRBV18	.	CASSPRSQGSDGYTF	TGTGCCAGCTCACCACGTTCGCAGGGTTCAGATGGCTACACCTTC
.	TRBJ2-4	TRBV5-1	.	CASSLGQEGSEQYF	TGCGCCAGCAGCTTGGGGCAGGAAGGCTCGGAACAGTACTTC
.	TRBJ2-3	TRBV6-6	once	CASSLQGDTQYF	TGTGCCAGCAGTCTCCAGGGGGATACGCAGTATTTT
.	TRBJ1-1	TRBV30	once	CAWVGRGRTEAFF	TGTGCCTGGGTCGGCAGGGGACGGACTGAAGCTTTCTTT
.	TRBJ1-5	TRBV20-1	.	CSAPGRGENQPQHF	TGCAGTGCCCCTGGGCGGGGGGAGAATCAGCCCCAGCATTTT
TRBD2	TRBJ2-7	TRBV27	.	CASSGVGLAGEEQYF	TGTGCCAGCAGTGGGGTAGGACTAGCGGGGGAGGAGCAGTACTTC
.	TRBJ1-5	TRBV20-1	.	CSARRQGNQPQHF	TGCAGTGCTAGACGGCAGGGTAATCAGCCCCAGCATTTT
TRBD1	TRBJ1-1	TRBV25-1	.	CASRGQGMNTEAFF	TGTGCCAGCAGGGGACAGGGCATGAACACTGAAGCTTTCTTT
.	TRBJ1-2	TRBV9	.	CASSVGLEIYYGYTF	TGTGCCAGCAGCGTAGGTTTGGAAATATACTATGGCTACACCTTC
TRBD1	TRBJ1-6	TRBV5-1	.	CASRDRGDLNNSPLHF	TGCGCCAGCAGGGACAGGGGAGATTTGAATAATTCACCCCTCCACTTT
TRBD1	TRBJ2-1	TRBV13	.	CASSEPGQIIYNEQFF	TGTGCCAGCAGCGAACCGGGACAGATAATTTACAATGAGCAGTTCTTC
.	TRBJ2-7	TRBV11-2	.	CASSVAGDEQYF	TGTGCCAGCAGCGTTGCAGGGGACGAGCAGTACTTC
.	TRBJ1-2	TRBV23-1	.	CASSQSGRAPTGGYTF	TGCGCCAGCAGTCAATCGGGTAGGGCCCCTACTGGGGGCTACACCTTC
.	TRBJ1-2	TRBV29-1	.	CSVEANYGYTF	TGCAGCGTTGAGGCTAACTATGGCTACACCTTC
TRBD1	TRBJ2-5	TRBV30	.	CAWSGDRGKETQYF	TGTGCCTGGAGTGGGGACAGGGGGAAAGAGACCCAGTACTTC
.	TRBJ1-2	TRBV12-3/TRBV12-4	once	CASLRGTRGYTF	TGTGCCAGTCTGCGGGGGACGAGGGGCTACACCTTC
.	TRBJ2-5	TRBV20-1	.	CSAHKGAGLQETQYF	TGCAGTGCCCACAAGGGTGCAGGCTTACAAGAGACCCAGTACTTC
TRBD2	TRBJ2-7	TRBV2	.	CASSEERGGGYEQYF	TGTGCCAGCAGTGAAGAACGGGGGGGCGGGTACGAGCAGTACTTC
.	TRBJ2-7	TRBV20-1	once	CSAPDSQSPYEQYF	TGCAGTGCCCCGGACTCGCAGTCTCCCTACGAGCAGTACTTC
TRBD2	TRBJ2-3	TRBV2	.	CASSEEASAGGADTDTQYF	TGTGCCAGCAGTGAAGAAGCCTCAGCGGGGGGGGCCGACACAGATACGCAGTATTTT
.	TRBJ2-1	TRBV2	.	CASSVSGVPTFSQFF	TGTGCCAGCAGTGTATCGGGGGTCCCCACTTTCTCGCAGTTCTTC
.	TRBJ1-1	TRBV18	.	CASSPQFDSEAFF	TGTGCCAGCTCACCACAGTTTGATAGTGAAGCTTTCTTT